The present T cell receptor beta chain was sequenced within a study of cytomegalovirus exposure and HLA in healthy donors. The PCR contained 60 Vbeta and 13 Jbeta primers. Sequenced by immunoSEQ multiplex PCR; TCRdb stores in-frame clones only, minus some. The sample lists about 110,000 clones, just under 70% seen once, with about 5.5% in the top ten. This clone has a handful of counts. This receptor was obtained from a woman between 65 and 79 years old in good health and CMV-seropositive. The sequenced sample was PBMCs.

CDR3 nucleotide sequence: TGTGCCAGCAGTTACTCGAGAGGGTACTCGAACACTGAAGCTTTCTTT. Translation gives CASSYSRGYSNTEAFF. This sequence joins TRBV6-5 and TRBJ1-1; D remains unclear. Germline V gene lookup returns CDR1 MNHEY and CDR2 SVGAGI. Trimming pared 0 bases from V and 1 base from J, leaving 12 bases between. The CDR3 runs 16 residues.